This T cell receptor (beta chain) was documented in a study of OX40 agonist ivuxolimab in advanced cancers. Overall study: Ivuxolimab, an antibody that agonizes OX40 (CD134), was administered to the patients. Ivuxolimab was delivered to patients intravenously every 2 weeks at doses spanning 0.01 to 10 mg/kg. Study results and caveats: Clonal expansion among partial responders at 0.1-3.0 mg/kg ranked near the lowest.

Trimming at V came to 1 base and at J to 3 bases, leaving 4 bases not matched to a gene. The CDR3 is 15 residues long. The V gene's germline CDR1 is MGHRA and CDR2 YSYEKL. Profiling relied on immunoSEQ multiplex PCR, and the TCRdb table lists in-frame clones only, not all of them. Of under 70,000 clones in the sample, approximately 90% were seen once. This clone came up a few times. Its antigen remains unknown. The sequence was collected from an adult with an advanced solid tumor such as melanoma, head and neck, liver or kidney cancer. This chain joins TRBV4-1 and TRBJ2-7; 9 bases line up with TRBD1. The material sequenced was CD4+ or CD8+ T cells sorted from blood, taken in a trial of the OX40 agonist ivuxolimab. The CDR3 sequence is CASSQAGTGSYEQYF. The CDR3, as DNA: TGCGCCAGCAGCCAAGCCGGGACAGGGAGCTACGAGCAGTACTTC.